This T cell receptor (beta chain) comes out of a study of CD8 T cells in ankylosing spondylitis. By quantitative 5'-RACE with molecular barcodes, the TCR beta libraries were made. Via MiXCR, TCRdb re-called the 5' RACE reads, giving one row per CDR3 protein. Of 130,000 or so distinct CDR3 sequences in the sample, roughly 17% were seen once. The CDR3 is made up of 14 amino acids. Trimming removed 5 bases from V and 6 bases from J; junction bases left unmatched: 7. From germline, CDR1 is MGHRA and CDR2 YSYEKL. This clonotype was observed a few times. Its antigen remains unknown. Study-level results: Matched synovial fluid from ankylosing spondylitis patients was reported to be enriched for disease-linked clones. Ankylosing spondylitis blood appeared to be characterized by a TCR beta motif of eight highly homologous variants. Past research had described some motif variants in reactive arthritis synovial fluid and blood. Disease-associated clonotypes exhibited CD8+ identity and were relatively infrequent in peripheral blood.

The sequenced sample consisted of blood, either unsorted or a sorted T cell fraction (not recorded which). This TCR was sampled from a male donor with ankylosing spondylitis. The genes are TRBV4-1 and TRBJ1-2, with 9 bases fitting TRBD1. CDR3 sequence (DNA): TGCGCCAGCAGCTATTCCGGGACAGGGAATGGCTACACCTTC. Protein product: CASSYSGTGNGYTF.